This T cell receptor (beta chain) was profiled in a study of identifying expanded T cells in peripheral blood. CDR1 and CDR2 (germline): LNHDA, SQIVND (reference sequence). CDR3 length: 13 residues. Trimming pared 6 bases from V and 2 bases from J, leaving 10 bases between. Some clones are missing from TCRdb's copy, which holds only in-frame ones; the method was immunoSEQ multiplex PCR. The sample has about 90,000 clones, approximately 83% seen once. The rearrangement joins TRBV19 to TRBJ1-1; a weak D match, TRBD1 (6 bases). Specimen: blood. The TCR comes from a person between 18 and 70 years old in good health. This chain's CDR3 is CASRLQGNTEAFF. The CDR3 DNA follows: TGTGCCAGTAGGCTACAGGGAAACACTGAAGCTTTCTTT.